The entry that follows covers one T cell receptor (beta chain) sequence. Its antigen is unidentified. Method: immunoSEQ multiplex PCR; TCRdb's copy keeps in-frame clones and lacks some. The table lists roughly 2 million clones, 85% to 95% of them singletons, with 0.13% in the top ten. These data are taken from a study of shared clonotypes between healthy human individuals. Regarding the study as a whole: Lower generation probabilities were found for non-shared clonotypes than for those shared by all four donors.

This CDR3 is 14 amino acids long. Per the germline V gene, CDR1 is SGHRS and CDR2 is YFSETQ. V dropped 1 base and J dropped 5; count of bases not matched to a gene: 1. Sequencing was performed on naive CD4+ T cells sorted from blood. Documented subset: CD45RA+ positively selected. This chain uses TRBV5-1 with TRBJ2-5; 11 nucleotides agree with TRBD2. The receptor was derived from a man aged 18 to 30 in good health. The CDR3 protein is CASSLTSGGETQYF. The CDR3 DNA reads as TGCGCCAGCAGCTTGACTAGCGGGGGTGAGACCCAGTACTTC.